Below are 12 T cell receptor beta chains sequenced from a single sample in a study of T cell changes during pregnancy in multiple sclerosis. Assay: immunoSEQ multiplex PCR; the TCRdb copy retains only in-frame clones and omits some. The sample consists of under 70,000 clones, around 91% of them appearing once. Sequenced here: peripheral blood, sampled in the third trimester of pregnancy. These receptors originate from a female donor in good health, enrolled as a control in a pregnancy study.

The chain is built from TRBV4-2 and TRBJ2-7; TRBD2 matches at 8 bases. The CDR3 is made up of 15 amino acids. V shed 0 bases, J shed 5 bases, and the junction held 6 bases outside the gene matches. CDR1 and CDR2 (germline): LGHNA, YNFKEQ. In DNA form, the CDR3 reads TGTGCCAGCAGCCAAGATTTGCGGGGGGCCCACGAGCAGTACTTC. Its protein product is CASSQDLRGAHEQYF.

The DNA of the CDR3 is TGTGCCAGCAGCTTAAGTCCACGTGGGAGCTCCTATAATTCACCCCTCCACTTT. This codes for CASSLSPRGSSYNSPLHF. The gene calls are TRBV7-9 and TRBJ1-6; D gene ambiguous. CDR1 is SEHNR and CDR2 is FQNEAQ in the germline V gene (reference sequence). There are 18 residues in the CDR3. V lost 2 bases and J 0 bases, leaving 14 bases between the germline ends.

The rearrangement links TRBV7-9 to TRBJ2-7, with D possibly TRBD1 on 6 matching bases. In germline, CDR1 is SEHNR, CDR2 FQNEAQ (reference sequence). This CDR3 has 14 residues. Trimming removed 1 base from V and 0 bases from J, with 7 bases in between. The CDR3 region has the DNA TGTGCCAGCAGCTTAGGGACAGACTCCTACGAGCAGTACTTC. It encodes CASSLGTDSYEQYF.

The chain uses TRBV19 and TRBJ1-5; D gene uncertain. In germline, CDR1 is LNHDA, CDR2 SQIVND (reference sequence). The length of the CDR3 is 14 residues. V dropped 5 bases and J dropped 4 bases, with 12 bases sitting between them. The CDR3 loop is CASSEDGGNQPQHF. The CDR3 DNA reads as TGTGCCAGTAGTGAGGATGGTGGGAATCAGCCCCAGCATTTT.

The CDR3 nucleotides read TGTGCCAGCAGTCCTACAGGGGGGCGAGAAGCTTTCTTT. It codes for CASSPTGGREAFF. This chain uses TRBV6-1 with TRBJ1-1; 8 bases line up with TRBD1. V lost 5 bases to trimming and J lost 8 bases; unmatched junction nucleotides: 7. Germline V gene data show CDR1 as MNHNS and CDR2 as SASEGT. The CDR3 runs to 13 residues.

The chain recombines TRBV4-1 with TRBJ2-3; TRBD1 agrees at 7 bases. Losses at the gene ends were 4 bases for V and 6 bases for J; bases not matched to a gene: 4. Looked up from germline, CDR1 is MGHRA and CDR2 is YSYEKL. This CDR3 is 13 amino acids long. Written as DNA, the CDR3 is TGCGCCAGCAGCCTTGTACAGGGGGATACGCAGTATTTT. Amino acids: CASSLVQGDTQYF.

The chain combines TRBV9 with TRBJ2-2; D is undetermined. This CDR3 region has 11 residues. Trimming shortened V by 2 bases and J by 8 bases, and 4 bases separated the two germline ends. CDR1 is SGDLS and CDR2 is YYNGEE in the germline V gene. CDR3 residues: CASSVNGELFF. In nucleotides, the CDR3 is TGTGCCAGCAGCGTTAATGGGGAGCTGTTTTTT.

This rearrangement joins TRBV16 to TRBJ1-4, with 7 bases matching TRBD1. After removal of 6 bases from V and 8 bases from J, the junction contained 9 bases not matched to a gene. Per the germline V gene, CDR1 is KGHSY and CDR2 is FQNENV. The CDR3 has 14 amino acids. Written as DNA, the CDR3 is TGTGCCAGCAGGAGAGGGGGCGGCGGCGAAAAACTGTTTTTT. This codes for CASRRGGGGEKLFF.

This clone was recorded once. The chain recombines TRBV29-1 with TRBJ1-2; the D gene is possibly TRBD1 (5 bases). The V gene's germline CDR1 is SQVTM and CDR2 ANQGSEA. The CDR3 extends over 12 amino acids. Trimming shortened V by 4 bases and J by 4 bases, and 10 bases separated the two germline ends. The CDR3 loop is CSVGGGPYGYTF. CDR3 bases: TGCAGCGTTGGGGGGGGACCCTATGGCTACACCTTC.

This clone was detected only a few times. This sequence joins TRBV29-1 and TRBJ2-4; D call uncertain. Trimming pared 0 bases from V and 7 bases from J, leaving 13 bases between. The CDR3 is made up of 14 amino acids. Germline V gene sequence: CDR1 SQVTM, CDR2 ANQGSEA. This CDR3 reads CSVEDPPLSNIQYF. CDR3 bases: TGCAGCGTTGAAGATCCCCCTTTATCGAACATTCAGTACTTC.

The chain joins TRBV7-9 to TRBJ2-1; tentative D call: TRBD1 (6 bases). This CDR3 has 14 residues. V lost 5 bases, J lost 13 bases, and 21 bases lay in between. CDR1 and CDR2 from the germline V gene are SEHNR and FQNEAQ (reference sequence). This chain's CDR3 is CASSISRAGAFQFF. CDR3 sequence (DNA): TGTGCCAGCAGCATAAGCCGCGCAGGGGCTTTTCAGTTCTTC. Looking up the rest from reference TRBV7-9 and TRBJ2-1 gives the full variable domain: DTGVSQNPRHKITKRGQNVTFRCDPISEHNRLYWYRQTLGQGPEFLTYFQNEAQLEKSRLLSDRFSAERPKGSFSTLEIQRTEQGDSAMYLCASSISRAGAFQFFGPGTRLTVL.

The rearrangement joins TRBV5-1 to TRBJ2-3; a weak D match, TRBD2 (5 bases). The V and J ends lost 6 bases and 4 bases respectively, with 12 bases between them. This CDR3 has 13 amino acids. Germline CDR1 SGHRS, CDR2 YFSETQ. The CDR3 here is CASMATRADTQYF. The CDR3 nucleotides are TGCGCCAGCATGGCCACGAGGGCAGATACGCAGTATTTT.